This T cell receptor beta chain was obtained from a study of OX40 agonist ivuxolimab in advanced cancers. Study in general: With a range of roughly 20 to 85, age averaged roughly 61 years, and around 80% were male.

The method was immunoSEQ multiplex PCR; TCRdb's version includes in-frame clones alone and lacks a portion of them. The sample gives tens of thousands of clones, 85% to 90% of which show up once; about 4% is in the top ten. The cohort excluded patients with autoimmune disease history or systemic immunosuppression. In regard to this clone: No antigen is known for it.

Points from the study as a whole: Researchers did not determine the expanded peripheral T cells' antigen specificity.

The CDR3 is made up of 14 amino acids. Germline values: CDR1 SQVTM, CDR2 ANQGSEA. V trimming: 6 bases; J trimming: 10 bases; junction bases outside the gene matches: 14. The receptor comes from an adult with an advanced solid tumor such as melanoma, head and neck, liver or kidney cancer. J is TRBJ2-4 and V is TRBV29-1; 8 bases line up with TRBD1. The material sequenced was CD4+ or CD8+ T cells sorted from blood, taken in a trial of the OX40 agonist ivuxolimab. The CDR3 sequence: CSVTLGQASGIQYF. Here the CDR3 DNA reads TGCAGCGTCACACTGGGACAGGCTTCAGGGATTCAGTACTTC. The full variable domain, completed using reference TRBV29-1 and TRBJ2-4, is SAVISQKPSRDICQRGTSLTIQCQVDSQVTMMFWYRQQPGQSLTLIATANQGSEATYESGFVIDKFPISRPNLTFSTLTVSNMSPEDSSIYLCSVTLGQASGIQYFGAGTRLSVL.